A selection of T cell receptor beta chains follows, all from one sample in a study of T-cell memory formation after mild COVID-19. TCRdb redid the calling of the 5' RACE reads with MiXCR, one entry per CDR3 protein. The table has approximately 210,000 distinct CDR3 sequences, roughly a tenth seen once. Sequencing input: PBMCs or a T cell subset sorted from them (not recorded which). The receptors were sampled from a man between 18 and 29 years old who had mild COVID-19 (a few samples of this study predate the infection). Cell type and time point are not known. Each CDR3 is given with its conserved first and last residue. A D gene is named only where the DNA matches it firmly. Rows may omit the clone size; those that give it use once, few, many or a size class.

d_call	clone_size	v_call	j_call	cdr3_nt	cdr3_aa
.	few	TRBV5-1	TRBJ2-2	TGCGCCAGCAGCTTGTCGAGGGGTACCTCATTCGGGACCGGGGAGCTGTTTTTT	CASSLSRGTSFGTGELFF
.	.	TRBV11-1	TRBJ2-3	TGTGCCAGCTCCTCCCCCGGGAGCGCGGGGTATTTT	CASSSPGSAGYF
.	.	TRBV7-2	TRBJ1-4	TGTGCCAGCCGGGCCCGGGCCCAGATTAATGAAAAACTGTTTTTT	CASRARAQINEKLFF
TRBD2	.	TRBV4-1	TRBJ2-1	TGCGCCAGCAGCCAAGATCGGGGACGACTAGCGGGGGGGCAGGAGAATGAGCAGTTCTTC	CASSQDRGRLAGGQENEQFF
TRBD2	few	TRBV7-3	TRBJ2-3	TGTGCCAGCAGCTTAACGGGGACTAGGACTAGCGGACCCACAGATACGCAGTATTTT	CASSLTGTRTSGPTDTQYF
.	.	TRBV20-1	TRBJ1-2	TGCAGTGCTGGCCTTGGGTATGGCTACACCTTC	CSAGLGYGYTF
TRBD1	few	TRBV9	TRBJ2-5	TGTGCCAGCAGCCGGGACAGCTTCCAAGAGACCCAGTACTTC	CASSRDSFQETQYF
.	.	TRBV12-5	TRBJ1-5	TGTGCTAGTGGTTTGGTACTGGGACAGCCCCAGCATTTT	CASGLVLGQPQHF
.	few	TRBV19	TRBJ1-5	TGTGCCAGTAGTATTAGGAACAACAATCAGCCCCAGCATTTT	CASSIRNNNQPQHF
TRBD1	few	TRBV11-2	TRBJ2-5	TGTGCCAGCAGGTCAGGGGGCGGAGAGACCCAGTACTTC	CASRSGGGETQYF
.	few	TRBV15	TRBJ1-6	TGTGCCACCAGCTCACAAGGGGGGGCTCTCCACTTT	CATSSQGGALHF